This T cell receptor (beta chain) was sequenced during a study of blood T cell repertoires in COVID-19 (dated by TCRdb to 2020 to 2021). Study-wide context: Samples from collaborators originated in the United States, Italy and Spain and spanned both the acute and convalescent phases of COVID-19. The prospective study material was composed of cDNA or gDNA derived from T cells, B-cell-depleted T cells, or PBMCs. Subjects who had been exposed to COVID-19, were actively infected with it, or had recovered from it provided the deeply sampled blood TCRbeta repertoires that made up the dataset. The repertoires were released in a freely available public database intended as a resource for research on the immune response to SARS-CoV-2. The samples were drawn from the first 160 participants of the ongoing ImmuneRACE study and from 1,254 subjects provided by 6 global collaborators. A de-identified subject ID, COVID-19 status, age in years and sex were almost always included in the sample metadata. Where available, HLA class I and class II types were taken from metadata supplied by the sample provider and were not determined by assay-based typing.

From V the trimming removes 5 bases and from J it removes 4 bases, while the gene matches leave 8 bases of the junction unaccounted for. The germline V gene encodes CDR1 MNHEY and CDR2 SMNVEV (reference sequence). The CDR3 has 17 amino acids, counting the end cysteine and phenylalanine. The retained sequence is limited to the CDR3, 51 bases, with the frame set at the first base. This clone has more than one count but fewer than ten. Its antigen remains undetermined. Base-call qualities are not available, and no considerably larger clone is one nucleotide away. What the authors observed across the whole study: Clinical and demographic metadata were provided uncurated, with the amount varying by source and participant.

TCRbeta CDR3 regions were amplified from genomic DNA by means of the immunoSEQ Assay, a bias-controlled multiplex PCR. The study's processing was this. Nucleated cell counts per sample were estimated from amplification of reference gene primers within the assay. Sequence reads were collapsed and filtered to measure the absolute abundance of every unique TCRbeta CDR3 rearrangement. For each sample, productive Simpson clonality was calculated as the square root of Simpson's diversity index across productive rearrangements. TCRdb obtained this table from immuneACCESS and retained in-frame rearrangements with V and J assigned. These tables miss some clones; where compared with another copy, unresolved V genes account for less than half of the shortfall, and the remainder is unexplained. V, J and clone size are those of that table, while D and trimming were read from the DNA. The sample table records hundreds of thousands of clones; approximately 90% of these occur just once. In total, the top ten clones hold 1.4% of the sample.

Collaborating institutions collected whole blood in K2EDTA tubes following their own protocols. For TCRbeta analysis, collaborators shipped samples in one of three forms: frozen whole blood, isolated PBMCs, or DNA extracted from either of those sample types. This chain is built from TRBV27 and TRBJ2-1; 13 junctional bases match TRBD2. The receptor's source is a woman in her 30s with active or convalescent COVID-19. Sequencing was done on a sample of peripheral blood. Here the CDR3 is given as CASSMRPGLAGYNEQFF. The DNA is TGTGCCAGCAGTATGCGCCCGGGACTAGCGGGGTACAATGAGCAGTTCTTC.